This T cell receptor beta chain was found in a study of OX40 agonist ivuxolimab in advanced cancers. This CDR3 is built from 16 residues. From germline, CDR1 is MGHRA and CDR2 YSYEKL. V lost 4 bases, J lost 9 bases, and 11 bases stayed unmatched. Data came from immunoSEQ multiplex PCR; TCRdb stores just in-frame clones and leaves some out. In the table there are around 58,000 clones, roughly 84% of which are singletons. The V and J genes are TRBV4-1 and TRBJ1-6, with TRBD1 identical over 8 bases. The receptor comes from an adult with an advanced solid tumor such as melanoma, head and neck, liver or kidney cancer. Specimen: CD4+ or CD8+ T cells sorted from blood, collected in a trial of the OX40 agonist ivuxolimab. The CDR3 loop is CASSLPQGGGISPLHF. The DNA of the CDR3 is TGCGCCAGCAGCCTCCCACAGGGGGGAGGTATTTCACCCCTCCACTTT.